This T cell receptor (beta chain) was sequenced during a study of T cell responses to AZD1222 COVID-19 vaccine. Study-wide findings and caveats: Dominant at 160-218 and 743-854, vaccine-associated CD4 TCRs also spanned spike. Baseline seropositivity characterized only 5 or 6 AZD1222 recipients.

V was trimmed by 0 bases and J by 5 bases, leaving 11 bases between them. Germline values: CDR1 MGHRA, CDR2 YSYEKL. CDR3 size: 14 residues. This clone was detected a few times. What it recognizes is unknown. Repertoires were generated with immunoSEQ multiplex PCR, while TCRdb's copy carries only in-frame clones and drops some. The table lists more than 150,000 clones, around 92% of them singletons. The starting material was peripheral blood, obtained on day 0 of AZD1222 vaccination. V usage is TRBV4-1 and J usage is TRBJ2-7; no clear D. The clonotype originates from an adult in good health. In DNA, the CDR3 is TGCGCCAGCAGCCAAGATCTAGGACCCGACGAGCAGTACTTC. Translating it yields CASSQDLGPDEQYF.